Only one count was recorded for the clone carrying this T cell receptor (beta chain). The source of the sample is a study of blood T cell repertoires in COVID-19. The overall study: The analysed material was cDNA or gDNA that came from T cells, B-cell-depleted T cells, or PBMCs.

Data came from immunoSEQ multiplex PCR; TCRdb stores just in-frame clones and leaves some out. In the table there are roughly 180,000 clones, 76% of which are singletons. The V and J ends lost 4 bases and 3 bases, in that order; junction bases with no gene match: 9. Germline CDR1 reads LGHNA; CDR2 reads YSLEER. This CDR3 is 17 amino acids long. This chain uses TRBV4-3 with TRBJ2-3; TRBD2 matches 11 bases. The sample consisted of peripheral blood. This clonotype was sampled from a woman in her forties or fifties with active or convalescent COVID-19. The CDR3 here is CASSPSGGTGPTDTQYF. The CDR3 DNA sequence: TGCGCCAGCAGCCCTAGCGGGGGGACAGGACCTACAGATACGCAGTATTTT.